This TCR beta chain was identified in a study of T cells in localized non-small cell lung cancer. Comments on this clone: Its antigen remains unidentified.

Points from the study as a whole: Uninvolved neighboring lung showed the greatest T cell clonality, exceeding tumor. Median detection of top 100 tumor clones in adjacent lung was roughly 61 clones.

Libraries were prepared by immunoSEQ multiplex PCR; TCRdb keeps only in-frame clonotypes and omits some of them. The sample has roughly 58,000 clones, roughly 76% seen once; the top ten hold around 4.3%. This receptor was taken from a man aged 40 to 70 with stage II lung adenocarcinoma. The sequenced sample was PBMCs, obtained before any cancer treatment.

Here the CDR3 DNA reads TGTGCCTGCCAAGGGACAGGTAACACCGGGGAGCTGTTTTTT. Translation: CACQGTGNTGELFF. The J gene is TRBJ2-2, the V gene TRBV30, with 8 bases lining up with TRBD1. Trimming at V came to 6 bases and at J to 2 bases, leaving 5 bases not matched to a gene. This CDR3 contains 14 residues. CDR1 is GTSNPN and CDR2 is SVGIG in the germline V gene (reference sequence).